This TCR beta chain derives from a study of OX40 agonist ivuxolimab in advanced cancers. General observations from the study: Specificity for antigen went undetermined in the expanded peripheral T cells. CD8+ T cells (on average) carried more expanded clones than CD4+ T cells.

V was shortened by 2 bases and J by 0 bases, with 7 bases between the two germline ends. From germline, CDR1 is MNHEY and CDR2 SVGAGI. The CDR3 length is 14 residues. Clones were read by immunoSEQ multiplex PCR, and TCRdb kept only the in-frame ones, dropping some. There are roughly 150,000 clones in the sample; 85% to 95% occur only once, and 0.31% lies in the top ten. A remark on this clone: Its target is unknown.

The chain recombines TRBV6-5 with TRBJ1-2, with D unresolved. This TCR was sampled from an adult with an advanced solid tumor such as melanoma, head and neck, liver or kidney cancer. The starting material was CD4+ or CD8+ T cells sorted from blood, obtained in a trial of the OX40 agonist ivuxolimab. CDR3 loop: CASSYDKTNYGYTF. CDR3 DNA: TGTGCCAGCAGTTACGACAAAACTAACTATGGCTACACCTTC.